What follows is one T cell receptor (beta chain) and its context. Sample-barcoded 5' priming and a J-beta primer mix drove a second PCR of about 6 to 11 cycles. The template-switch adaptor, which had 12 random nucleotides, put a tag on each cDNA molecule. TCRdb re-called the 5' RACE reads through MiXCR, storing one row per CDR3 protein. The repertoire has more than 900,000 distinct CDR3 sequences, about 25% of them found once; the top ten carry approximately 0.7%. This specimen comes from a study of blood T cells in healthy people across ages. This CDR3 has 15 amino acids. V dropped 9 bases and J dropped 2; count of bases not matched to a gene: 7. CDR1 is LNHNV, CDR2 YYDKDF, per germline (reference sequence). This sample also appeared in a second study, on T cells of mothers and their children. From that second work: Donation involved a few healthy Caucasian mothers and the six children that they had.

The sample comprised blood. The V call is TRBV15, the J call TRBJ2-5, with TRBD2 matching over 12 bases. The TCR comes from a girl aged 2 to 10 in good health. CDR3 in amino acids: CATSFTSGGQETQYF. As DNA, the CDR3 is TGTGCCACGAGCTTCACTAGCGGGGGGCAAGAGACCCAGTACTTC.